A single sample gave rise to the 6 T cell receptor beta chains below, sequenced in a study of control samples from healthy donors and cancer patients. The table came from immunoSEQ multiplex PCR; TCRdb's copy has only in-frame clones and leaves some out. This sample has some 34,000 clones, with approximately 94% found just once. Sequenced input: PBMCs. The receptor set was obtained from a man aged 35 to 55 with colorectal cancer.

The V and J genes are TRBV5-1 and TRBJ2-1; possibly TRBD2 for D (6 bases). CDR1 and CDR2 from the germline V gene are SGHRS and YFSETQ. The CDR3 consists of 15 residues. V gave up 3 bases and J gave up 7 bases, with 17 bases separating them. The CDR3 protein is CASSSAAGRENEQFF. The CDR3 DNA follows: TGCGCCAGCAGCTCAGCGGCGGGGCGAGAGAATGAGCAGTTCTTC.

The V call is TRBV2, the J call TRBJ1-2; unclear D gene. CDR1 and CDR2 (germline): SNHLY, FYNNEI. CDR3 length equals 14 residues. The V end lost 4 bases, the J end lost 4 bases, and 13 bases lay between the germline ends. CDR3 region: CASSVFTSTYGYTF. The CDR3, as DNA: TGTGCCAGCAGTGTTTTCACCTCTACCTATGGCTACACCTTC.

The chain combines TRBV9 with TRBJ1-1; D gene unclear. There are 14 residues in the CDR3. Germline V lookup: CDR1 SGDLS, CDR2 YYNGEE. V dropped 0 bases and J dropped 2 bases, with 8 bases sitting between them. In DNA form, the CDR3 reads TGTGCCAGCAGCGTAGGCCAGCACAACACTGAAGCTTTCTTT. This gives the protein CASSVGQHNTEAFF.

The V and J genes are TRBV4-3 and TRBJ2-7, with 9 bases matching TRBD2. This CDR3 has 14 residues. Germline CDR1 reads LGHNA; CDR2 reads YSLEER. Trimming at V came to 0 bases and at J to 7 bases, leaving 4 bases not matched to a gene. In DNA, the CDR3 is TGCGCCAGCAGCCAAGAAGCGGGGGGTAGAGAGCAGTACTTC. Its protein product is CASSQEAGGREQYF.

The V and J genes are TRBV5-4 and TRBJ1-4; the match to TRBD1 covers 7 bases. V lost 2 bases, J lost 7 bases, and 5 bases stayed unmatched. The CDR3 is made up of 14 amino acids. CDR1 and CDR2 from the germline V gene are SGHNT and YYREEE (reference sequence). Written as DNA, the CDR3 is TGTGCCAGCAGCTTACAGGGGAGCGTTGAAAAACTGTTTTTT. This codes for CASSLQGSVEKLFF.

The chain couples TRBV5-1 to TRBJ1-4; TRBD1 is a possible D gene (6 bases). CDR3 length: 16 residues. Germline CDR1 and CDR2: SGHRS and YFSETQ. V was trimmed by 4 bases and J by 0 bases, leaving 13 bases between them. CDR3 sequence reads: CASSQTGSATNEKLFF. The DNA of the CDR3 is TGCGCCAGCAGCCAGACAGGTTCTGCAACTAATGAAAAACTGTTTTTT.